A selection of T cell receptor beta chains follows, all from one sample in a study of T and B cells in COVID-19 patients. TCRdb analysed the multiplex PCR reads with MiXCR anew, one entry per CDR3 protein. Of about 7,100 distinct CDR3 sequences listed, more than 25% are singletons. The sample was blood. These receptors originate from a human donor with active COVID-19. Each CDR3 is given with its conserved first and last residue. The D gene is left open where the match is weak. Size values are once, few and many counts, or a class for expanded clones, and some rows have none.

J gene,V gene,clone size,D gene,CDR3 protein,CDR3 DNA
TRBJ1-3,TRBV20-1,-,-,CSARTAASPNTIYF,TGCAGTGCTAGGACAGCAGCCTCTCCAAACACCATATATTTT
TRBJ1-2,TRBV6-2/TRBV6-3,many,TRBD1,CASSAQTRTGEGYTF,TGTGCCAGCAGCGCACAGACGCGGACAGGGGAAGGCTACACCTTC
TRBJ2-2,TRBV5-6,medium-sized,-,CASSSGTGELFF,TGTGCCAGCAGCTCTGGGACCGGGGAGCTGTTTTTT
TRBJ2-3,TRBV20-1,-,TRBD2,CSASNPSGITDTQYF,TGCAGTGCTAGTAACCCTAGCGGAATCACAGATACGCAGTATTTT
TRBJ1-3,TRBV6-5,-,-,CASSHRAGNTIYF,TGTGCCAGCAGTCACAGGGCTGGAAACACCATATATTTT
TRBJ1-1,TRBV24-1,-,-,CATSARDMDTEAFF,TGTGCCACCAGTGCCAGGGATATGGACACTGAAGCTTTCTTT
TRBJ1-5,TRBV27,many,TRBD1,CASSLRTGLQPQHF,TGTGCCAGCAGTTTACGGACAGGGCTTCAGCCCCAGCATTTT
TRBJ2-3,TRBV5-1,-,-,CASSLDRSTDTQYF,TGCGCCAGCAGCTTGGACAGGAGCACAGATACGCAGTATTTT
TRBJ1-5,TRBV4-2,-,TRBD1,CASSHKTGGDQPQHF,TGTGCCAGCAGCCATAAGACAGGGGGCGATCAGCCCCAGCATTTT
TRBJ2-3,TRBV5-6,many,TRBD2,CASSQAGLAKVTQYF,TGTGCCAGCAGCCAAGCGGGACTAGCTAAAGTTACGCAGTATTTT
TRBJ2-1,TRBV20-1,-,-,CSARDRVAGLQFF,TGCAGTGCTAGAGATAGAGTGGCAGGGTTACAGTTCTTC
TRBJ2-3,TRBV5-4,few,-,CASSFGGRTDTQYF,TGTGCCAGCAGCTTTGGAGGGAGAACAGATACGCAGTATTTT
TRBJ2-3,TRBV6-1,many,-,CASSGGTTDTQYF,TGTGCCAGCAGTGGGGGCACCACAGATACGCAGTATTTT
TRBJ2-5,TRBV7-2,few,-,CASSPGWSGGSETQYF,TGTGCCAGCAGTCCTGGATGGTCAGGAGGGTCAGAGACCCAGTACTTC
TRBJ2-1,TRBV4-3,-,TRBD2,CASSQGRGYSGTSGNNEQFF,TGCGCCAGCAGCCAAGGCCGCGGCTATTCCGGGACTAGCGGAAACAATGAGCAGTTCTTC
TRBJ2-2,TRBV6-2/TRBV6-3,many,TRBD1,CASRQPINRGTYTGELFF,TGTGCCAGCAGACAACCGATAAACAGGGGCACCTACACCGGGGAGCTGTTTTTT
TRBJ2-6,TRBV6-5,medium-sized,-,CASRPGHFRTGANVLTF,TGTGCCAGCCGACCGGGACACTTTAGAACGGGGGCCAACGTCCTGACTTTC
TRBJ2-2,TRBV19,-,-,CASKGGTYTGELFF,TGTGCCAGTAAGGGCGGGACATACACCGGGGAGCTGTTTTTT
TRBJ2-1,TRBV11-3,few,TRBD1,CASSLARQGKNEQFF,TGTGCCAGCAGCTTAGCGAGACAGGGAAAGAATGAGCAGTTCTTC
TRBJ2-2,TRBV19,large,-,CASSPLVTANTGELFF,TGTGCCAGTAGCCCTCTAGTGACAGCGAACACCGGGGAGCTGTTTTTT
TRBJ2-1,TRBV11-2,-,-,CASRGLAIKGGRTRENEQFF,TGTGCCAGCAGGGGTTTAGCAATCAAGGGAGGCCGAACTAGGGAGAATGAGCAGTTCTTC
TRBJ2-7,TRBV4-2,-,TRBD1,CASSHYRGVDEQYF,TGCGCCAGCAGCCATTACAGGGGCGTGGACGAGCAGTACTTC
TRBJ2-1,TRBV7-9,-,TRBD2,CASSDQTSGRATNEQFF,TGTGCCAGCAGCGACCAGACTAGCGGGAGGGCCACCAATGAGCAGTTCTTC
TRBJ2-1,TRBV11-2,-,TRBD2,CASSLGAGLAGGDEQFF,TGCGCCAGCAGCTTGGGAGCAGGACTAGCGGGAGGGGATGAGCAGTTCTTC
TRBJ1-6,TRBV6-2/TRBV6-3,few,-,CIIGGRLTYNSPLHF,TGTATCATCGGGGGCAGGCTAACCTATAATTCACCCCTCCACTTT
TRBJ2-1,TRBV19,medium-sized,-,CASTGLAYNEQFF,TGTGCCAGTACGGGACTTGCCTACAATGAGCAGTTCTTC
TRBJ1-1,TRBV5-1,-,-,CASSFQGRTEAFF,TGCGCCAGCAGCTTTCAGGGTAGGACTGAAGCTTTCTTT
TRBJ2-7,TRBV20-1,-,-,CSVPRTGGGGSSYEQYF,TGCAGTGTCCCCAGGACAGGAGGGGGAGGAAGCTCCTACGAGCAGTACTTC
TRBJ2-5,TRBV27,-,TRBD2,CASSYRGLAGSKETQYF,TGTGCCAGCAGTTACCGGGGACTAGCGGGATCTAAAGAGACCCAGTACTTC
TRBJ2-2,TRBV6-5,-,TRBD1,CASSYPGTGTANTGELFF,TGTGCCAGCAGTTACCCCGGGACAGGGACCGCGAACACCGGGGAGCTGTTTTTT
TRBJ1-4,TRBV28,-,-,CASTTADSTNEKLFF,TGTGCCAGCACCACCGCGGACAGCACTAATGAAAAACTGTTTTTT
TRBJ1-1,TRBV5-1,-,-,CASSFTGDTEAFF,TGCGCCAGCAGCTTTACTGGCGACACTGAAGCTTTCTTT
TRBJ2-6,TRBV6-5,medium-sized,-,CASNRQAGANVLTF,TGTGCCAGCAATAGACAGGCGGGGGCCAACGTCCTGACTTTC
TRBJ1-3,TRBV20-1,-,-,CSAMGTGAGNTIYF,TGCAGTGCTATGGGCACGGGGGCGGGAAACACCATATATTTT
TRBJ1-2,TRBV29-1,medium-sized,-,CSVVPESYGYTF,TGCAGCGTTGTTCCGGAGTCCTATGGCTACACCTTC
TRBJ2-3,TRBV4-3,few,TRBD2,CASSQDPTSGTDTQYF,TGCGCCAGCAGCCAAGATCCCACTAGCGGAACAGATACGCAGTATTTT
TRBJ1-5,TRBV5-4,few,-,CASSQGRDLGLQPQHF,TGTGCCAGCAGCCAAGGCCGGGACCTAGGCCTACAGCCCCAGCATTTT
TRBJ1-4,TRBV18,medium-sized,-,CASSPVIAKAEKLFF,TGTGCCAGCTCACCAGTCATCGCAAAGGCGGAAAAACTGTTTTTT
TRBJ1-2,TRBV18,-,-,CASSPPSELYGYTF,TGTGCCAGCTCACCACCGTCAGAGCTCTATGGCTACACCTTC
TRBJ1-2,TRBV28,-,TRBD1,CASSLGTGGYYYGYTF,TGTGCCAGCAGTTTAGGTACAGGGGGCTACTACTATGGCTACACCTTC
TRBJ2-3,TRBV24-1,once,-,CATQGRENGVWGTDTQYF,TGTGCCACGCAAGGGAGAGAAAATGGTGTGTGGGGCACAGATACGCAGTATTTT
TRBJ2-6,TRBV5-4,medium-sized,-,CASSLEVRRAGANVLTF,TGTGCCAGCAGCTTGGAGGTTAGGCGTGCTGGGGCCAACGTCCTGACTTTC
TRBJ2-7,TRBV27,medium-sized,TRBD1,CASSPQGQLRGEQYF,TGTGCCAGCAGTCCACAGGGACAGTTAAGGGGCGAGCAGTACTTC
TRBJ2-3,TRBV27,medium-sized,TRBD2,CASSWSGAPDTQYF,TGTGCCAGCAGCTGGAGCGGGGCCCCAGATACGCAGTATTTT
TRBJ2-7,TRBV27,medium-sized,-,CASRGGTVYEQYF,TGTGCCAGCAGGGGGGGGACAGTTTACGAGCAGTACTTC
TRBJ2-5,TRBV5-1,few,-,CASSLVQGQETQYF,TGCGCCAGCAGCTTGGTGCAGGGACAAGAGACCCAGTACTTC
TRBJ2-2,TRBV5-1,few,TRBD2,CASSASRLAGVRTGELFF,TGCGCCAGCAGCGCCTCCCGACTAGCGGGAGTAAGGACCGGGGAGCTGTTTTTT
TRBJ1-2,TRBV5-6,many,-,CASSPSTQDFPGYTF,TGTGCCAGCAGCCCCTCCACTCAGGATTTTCCTGGCTACACCTTC
TRBJ2-7,TRBV6-2/TRBV6-3,many,-,CASSYQDLDEQYF,TGTGCCAGCAGTTACCAGGACCTAGACGAGCAGTACTTC
TRBJ2-5,TRBV7-2,few,-,CASSLGGFGETQYF,TGTGCCAGCAGCTTAGGCGGCTTCGGAGAGACCCAGTACTTC
TRBJ2-7,TRBV20-1,-,TRBD1,CSASSGGSYEQYF,TGCAGTGCTTCCTCAGGGGGCTCCTACGAGCAGTACTTC